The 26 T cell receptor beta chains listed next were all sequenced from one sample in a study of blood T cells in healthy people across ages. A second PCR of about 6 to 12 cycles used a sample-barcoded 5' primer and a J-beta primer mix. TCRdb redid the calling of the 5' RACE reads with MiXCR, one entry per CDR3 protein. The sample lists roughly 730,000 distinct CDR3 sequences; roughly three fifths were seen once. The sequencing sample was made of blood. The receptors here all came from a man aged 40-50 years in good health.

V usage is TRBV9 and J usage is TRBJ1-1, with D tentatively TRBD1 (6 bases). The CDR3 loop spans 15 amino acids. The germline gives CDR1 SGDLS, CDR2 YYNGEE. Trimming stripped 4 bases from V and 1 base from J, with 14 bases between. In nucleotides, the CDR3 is TGTGCCAGCAGCCCACAGGGCGATGGGAACACTGAAGCTTTCTTT. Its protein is CASSPQGDGNTEAFF.

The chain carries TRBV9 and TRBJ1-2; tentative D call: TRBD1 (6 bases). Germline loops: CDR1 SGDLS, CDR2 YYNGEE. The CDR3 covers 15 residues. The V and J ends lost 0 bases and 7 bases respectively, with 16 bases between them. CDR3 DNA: TGTGCCAGCAGCGTAGACGGGGGACAAGGACGTGGCTACACCTTC. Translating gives CASSVDGGQGRGYTF.

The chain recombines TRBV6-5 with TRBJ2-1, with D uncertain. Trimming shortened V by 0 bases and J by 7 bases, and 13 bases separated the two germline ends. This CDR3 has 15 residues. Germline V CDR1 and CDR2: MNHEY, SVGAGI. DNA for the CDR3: TGTGCCAGCAGTTACTCGACCTGGGGTAAGAATGAGCAGTTCTTC. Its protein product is CASSYSTWGKNEQFF.

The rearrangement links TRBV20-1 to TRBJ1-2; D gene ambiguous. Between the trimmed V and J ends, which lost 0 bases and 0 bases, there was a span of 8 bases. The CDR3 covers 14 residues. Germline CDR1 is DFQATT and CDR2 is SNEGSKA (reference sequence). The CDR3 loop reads CSARDSPPNYGYTF. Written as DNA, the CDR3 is TGCAGTGCTAGAGACAGTCCCCCTAACTATGGCTACACCTTC.

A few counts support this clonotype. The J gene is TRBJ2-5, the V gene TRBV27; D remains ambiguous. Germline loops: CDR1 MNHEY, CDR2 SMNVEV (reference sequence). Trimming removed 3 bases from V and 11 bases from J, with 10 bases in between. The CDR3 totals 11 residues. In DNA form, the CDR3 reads TGTGCCAGCAGTTTCTTCAATGAGCAGTACTTC. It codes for CASSFFNEQYF.

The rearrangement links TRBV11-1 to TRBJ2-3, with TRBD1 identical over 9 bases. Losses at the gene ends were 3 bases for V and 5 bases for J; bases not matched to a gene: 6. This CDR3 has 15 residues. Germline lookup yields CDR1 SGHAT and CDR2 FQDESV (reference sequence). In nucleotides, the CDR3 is TGTGCCAGCAGCTTTCGACAGGGGGATGGAGATACGCAGTATTTT. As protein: CASSFRQGDGDTQYF.

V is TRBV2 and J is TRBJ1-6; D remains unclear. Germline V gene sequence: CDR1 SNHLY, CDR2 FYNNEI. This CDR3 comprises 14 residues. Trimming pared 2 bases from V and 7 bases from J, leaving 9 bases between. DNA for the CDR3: TGTGCCAGCAGTGAAAGGACGGACAATTCACCCCTCCACTTT. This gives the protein CASSERTDNSPLHF.

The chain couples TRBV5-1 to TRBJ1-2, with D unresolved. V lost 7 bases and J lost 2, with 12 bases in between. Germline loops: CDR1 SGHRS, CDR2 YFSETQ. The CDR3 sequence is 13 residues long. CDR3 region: CASAAGVNYGYTF. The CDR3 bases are TGCGCCAGCGCGGCAGGAGTAAACTATGGCTACACCTTC.

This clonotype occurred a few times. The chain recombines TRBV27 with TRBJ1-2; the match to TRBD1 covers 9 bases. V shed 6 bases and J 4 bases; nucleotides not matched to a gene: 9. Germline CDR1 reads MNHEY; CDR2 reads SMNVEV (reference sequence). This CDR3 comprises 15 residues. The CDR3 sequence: CASRWRDRESYGYTF. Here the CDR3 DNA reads TGTGCCAGCAGATGGCGGGACAGGGAAAGCTATGGCTACACCTTC.

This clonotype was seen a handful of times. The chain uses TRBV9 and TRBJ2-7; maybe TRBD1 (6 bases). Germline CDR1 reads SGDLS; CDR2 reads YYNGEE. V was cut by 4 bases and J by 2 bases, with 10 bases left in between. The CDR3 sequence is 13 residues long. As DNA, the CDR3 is TGTGCCAGCAGCCGGGACAACGCCTACGAGCAGTACTTC. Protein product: CASSRDNAYEQYF.

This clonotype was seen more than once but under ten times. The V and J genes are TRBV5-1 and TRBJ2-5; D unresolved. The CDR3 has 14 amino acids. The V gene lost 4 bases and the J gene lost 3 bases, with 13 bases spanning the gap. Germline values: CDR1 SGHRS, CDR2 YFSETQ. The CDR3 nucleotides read TGCGCCAGCAGCGGATACAAGGGCAAAGAGACCCAGTACTTC. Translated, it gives CASSGYKGKETQYF.

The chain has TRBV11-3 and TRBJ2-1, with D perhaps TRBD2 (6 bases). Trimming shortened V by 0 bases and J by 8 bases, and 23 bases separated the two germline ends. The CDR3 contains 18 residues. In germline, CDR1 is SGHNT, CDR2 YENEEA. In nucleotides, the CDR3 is TGTGCCAGCAGCTTAGATCAGATAGGGCGGGAAAGTGGATATGAGCAGTTCTTC. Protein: CASSLDQIGRESGYEQFF.

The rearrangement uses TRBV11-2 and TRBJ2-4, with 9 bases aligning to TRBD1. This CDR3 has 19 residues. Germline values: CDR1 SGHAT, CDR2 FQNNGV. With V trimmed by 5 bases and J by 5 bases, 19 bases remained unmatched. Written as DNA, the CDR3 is TGTGCCAGCAGCCTCGGGACAGGGTCCTATAGCGAGGGCCAAAACATTCAGTACTTC. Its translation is CASSLGTGSYSEGQNIQYF.

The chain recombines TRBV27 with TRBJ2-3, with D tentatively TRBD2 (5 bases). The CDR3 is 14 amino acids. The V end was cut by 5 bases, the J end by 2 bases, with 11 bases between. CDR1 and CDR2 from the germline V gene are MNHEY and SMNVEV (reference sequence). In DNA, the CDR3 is TGTGCCAGCAGTGCTGGACTTGCCACAGATACGCAGTATTTT. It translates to CASSAGLATDTQYF.

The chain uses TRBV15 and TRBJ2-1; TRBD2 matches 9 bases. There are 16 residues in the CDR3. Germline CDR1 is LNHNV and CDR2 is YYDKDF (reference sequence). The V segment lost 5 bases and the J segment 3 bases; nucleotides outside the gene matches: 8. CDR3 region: CATSGVAGANYNEQFF. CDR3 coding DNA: TGTGCCACCAGCGGGGTAGCGGGGGCGAACTACAATGAGCAGTTCTTC.

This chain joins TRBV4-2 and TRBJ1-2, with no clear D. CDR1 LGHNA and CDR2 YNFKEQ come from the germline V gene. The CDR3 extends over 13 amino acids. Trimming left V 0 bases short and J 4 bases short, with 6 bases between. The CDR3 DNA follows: TGTGCCAGCAGCCAAGATCGCAGCTATGGCTACACCTTC. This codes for CASSQDRSYGYTF.

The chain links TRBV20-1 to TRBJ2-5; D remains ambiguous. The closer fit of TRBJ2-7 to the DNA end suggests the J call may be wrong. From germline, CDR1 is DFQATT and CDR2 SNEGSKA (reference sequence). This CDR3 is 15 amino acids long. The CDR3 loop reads CSVMPRRSPLREQYF. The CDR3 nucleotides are TGCAGTGTAATGCCCAGGCGGTCCCCCCTACGCGAGCAGTACTTC.

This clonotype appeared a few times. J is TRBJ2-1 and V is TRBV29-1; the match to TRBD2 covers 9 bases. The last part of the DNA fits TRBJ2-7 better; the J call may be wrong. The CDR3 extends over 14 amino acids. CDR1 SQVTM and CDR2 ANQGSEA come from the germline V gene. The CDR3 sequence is CSVAGTSSYNEQYF. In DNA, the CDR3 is TGCAGCGTAGCCGGGACTAGCTCCTACAATGAGCAGTACTTC.

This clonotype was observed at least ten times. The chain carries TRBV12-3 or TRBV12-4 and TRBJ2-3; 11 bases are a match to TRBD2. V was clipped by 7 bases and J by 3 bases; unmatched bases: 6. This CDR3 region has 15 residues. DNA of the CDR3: TGTGCCAGCAACCGTAGCGGGAGGGGGACAGATACGCAGTATTTT. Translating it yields CASNRSGRGTDTQYF.

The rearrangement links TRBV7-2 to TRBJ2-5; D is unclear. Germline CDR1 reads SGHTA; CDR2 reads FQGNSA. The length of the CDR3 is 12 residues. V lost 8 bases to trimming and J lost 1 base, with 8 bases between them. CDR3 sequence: CASVISQETQYF. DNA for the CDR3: TGTGCCAGCGTGATATCCCAAGAGACCCAGTACTTC.

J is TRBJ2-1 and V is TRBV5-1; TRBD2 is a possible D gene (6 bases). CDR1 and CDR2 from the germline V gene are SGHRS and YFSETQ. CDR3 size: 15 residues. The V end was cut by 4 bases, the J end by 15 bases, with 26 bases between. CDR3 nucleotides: TGCGCCAGCAGCCTTGGGACTGGGGAGGTTATGGTAAGGTTCTTC. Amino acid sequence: CASSLGTGEVMVRFF.

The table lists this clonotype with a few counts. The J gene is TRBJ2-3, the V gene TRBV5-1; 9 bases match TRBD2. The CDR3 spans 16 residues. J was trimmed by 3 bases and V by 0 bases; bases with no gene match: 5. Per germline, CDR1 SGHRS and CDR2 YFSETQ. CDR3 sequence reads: CASSLGTSVGTDTQYF. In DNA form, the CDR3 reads TGCGCCAGCAGCTTGGGGACTAGCGTTGGAACAGATACGCAGTATTTT.

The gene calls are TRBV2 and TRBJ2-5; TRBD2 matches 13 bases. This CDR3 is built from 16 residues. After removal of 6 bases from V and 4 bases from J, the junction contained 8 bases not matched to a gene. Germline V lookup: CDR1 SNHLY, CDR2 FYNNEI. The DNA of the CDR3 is TGTGCCAGCAGCACGGGACTAGCGGGATGGGGAGAGACCCAGTACTTC. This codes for CASSTGLAGWGETQYF.

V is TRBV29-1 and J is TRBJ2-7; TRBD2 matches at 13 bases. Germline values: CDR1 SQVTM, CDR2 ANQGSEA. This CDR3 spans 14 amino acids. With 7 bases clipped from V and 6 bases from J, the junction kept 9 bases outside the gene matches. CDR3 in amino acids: CSAGLAGAWSEQYF. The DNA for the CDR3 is TGCAGCGCTGGACTAGCGGGAGCATGGAGCGAGCAGTACTTC.

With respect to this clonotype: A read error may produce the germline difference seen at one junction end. CDR3 in amino acids: CACSYSSGTYEQYF. DNA for the CDR3: TGTGCCTGCAGTTACTCTTCGGGAACCTACGAGCAGTACTTC. V usage is TRBV6-6 and J usage is TRBJ2-7, with D tentatively TRBD2 (5 bases). This CDR3 is built from 14 residues. Germline-derived CDR1 and CDR2 are MNHNY and SVGAGI (reference sequence).

The DNA for the CDR3 is TGTGCCAGCAGCAAAGTCTGTGGGTTTTGGCCCATGGGTGAGCAGTTCTTC. Translation gives CASSKVCGFWPMGEQFF. The chain couples TRBV21-1 to TRBJ2-1; the D call of TRBD2 is as the table states it, not checked on the DNA. TRBV21-1 is flagged as a pseudogene. The CDR3 extends over 17 amino acids.